Presented here are 17 T cell receptor beta chains from one specimen sequenced in a study of cytomegalovirus exposure and HLA in healthy donors. Sequenced by immunoSEQ multiplex PCR; TCRdb stores in-frame clones only, minus some. The table lists 70,000 to 75,000 clones, approximately 94% of them singletons. Specimen: PBMCs. The receptors were sampled from a woman aged 18-30 years in good health and CMV-seronegative.

CDR3 coding DNA: TGTGCCAGCTCACCGGGGCAGGATCCTTATGGCTACACCTTC. Translated, it gives CASSPGQDPYGYTF. This chain uses TRBV18 with TRBJ1-2; D possibly corresponds to TRBD1 (5 bases). V was cut by 3 bases and J by 5 bases, with 13 bases left in between. The CDR3 totals 14 residues. Germline CDR1 is KGHSH and CDR2 is LQKENI.

The chain carries TRBV28 and TRBJ2-7; 7 bases fit TRBD2. V was clipped by 8 bases and J by 2 bases; unmatched bases: 6. Per the germline V gene, CDR1 is MDHEN and CDR2 is SYDVKM. The CDR3 consists of 13 residues. The CDR3 DNA reads as TGTGCCAGCCGGGGGACTATCCCCTACGAGCAGTACTTC. It specifies CASRGTIPYEQYF.

The chain couples TRBV5-4 to TRBJ1-4; possible D gene TRBD1, 6 bases. This CDR3 region has 14 residues. Germline V gene sequence: CDR1 SGHNT, CDR2 YYREEE (reference sequence). Trimming took off 2 bases at V and 8 bases at J, with 13 bases between the two ends. CDR3 in DNA: TGTGCCAGCAGCTTAAGGGACATGAGCGAAAAACTGTTTTTT. Its protein product is CASSLRDMSEKLFF.

The chain combines TRBV4-1 with TRBJ2-1, with D possibly being TRBD2 (5 bases). Germline-derived CDR1 and CDR2 are MGHRA and YSYEKL. The CDR3 consists of 15 residues. V was clipped by 0 bases and J by 9 bases, with 15 bases between them. CDR3 coding DNA: TGCGCCAGCAGCCAAGAGAGTCGCCTAGCCGGTGAGCAGTTCTTC. This encodes CASSQESRLAGEQFF.

This chain connects TRBV29-1 to TRBJ1-5; D is uncertain. The CDR3 covers 14 residues. Trimming pared 5 bases from V and 4 bases from J, leaving 15 bases between. The germline gives CDR1 SQVTM, CDR2 ANQGSEA. DNA for the CDR3: TGCAGCGTTCTCATGGGTCACGGGAATCAGCCCCAGCATTTT. This encodes CSVLMGHGNQPQHF. The whole variable domain, remainder taken from reference TRBV29-1 and TRBJ1-5, is SAVISQKPSRDICQRGTSLTIQCQVDSQVTMMFWYRQQPGQSLTLIATANQGSEATYESGFVIDKFPISRPNLTFSTLTVSNMSPEDSSIYLCSVLMGHGNQPQHFGDGTRLSIL.

This clone has only a few counts. The same CDR3 also results from other DNA sequences found in this sample. CDR3 DNA: TGTGCCAGCAGTTTATGGGGAGGAACCGACCAAGAGACCCAGTACTTC. It yields the protein CASSLWGGTDQETQYF. V usage is TRBV27 and J usage is TRBJ2-5; maybe TRBD2 (6 bases). The CDR3 consists of 16 residues. The germline V and J ends were trimmed by 1 base and 0 bases, with 12 bases remaining between them. The germline V gene encodes CDR1 MNHEY and CDR2 SMNVEV (reference sequence).

The chain combines TRBV6-5 with TRBJ2-2, with TRBD1 as a possible D gene (6 bases). The CDR3 has 12 residues. CDR1 and CDR2 (germline): MNHEY, SVGAGI. Deletions cut 5 bases from V and 8 bases from J, with 9 bases between. The CDR3 region has the DNA TGTGCCAGCAGTAACAGGGTAGGGGAGCTGTTTTTT. This gives the protein CASSNRVGELFF.

The rearrangement uses TRBV28 and TRBJ2-1, with 9 bases lining up with TRBD2. The CDR3 has 18 residues. In germline, CDR1 is MDHEN, CDR2 SYDVKM. J lost 6 bases, V lost 4 bases, and 16 bases had no gene match. DNA for the CDR3: TGTGCCAGCAGTTCTGTAAGCGGGGCGGGAGGGCTTGGCAATGAGCAGTTCTTC. Protein sequence: CASSSVSGAGGLGNEQFF.

CDR3 protein: CASSQDRGPGNTIYF. The CDR3 DNA sequence: TGTGCCAGCAGCCAAGATCGAGGTCCTGGAAACACCATATATTTT. The chain combines TRBV4-2 with TRBJ1-3; D not certain. This CDR3 has 15 residues. V shed 0 bases and J shed 2 bases, with 8 bases lying between them. In germline, CDR1 is LGHNA, CDR2 YNFKEQ.

The chain couples TRBV4-3 to TRBJ2-3; TRBD2 matches 10 bases. Germline assignment: CDR1 LGHNA and CDR2 YSLEER. CDR3 size: 16 residues. V dropped 2 bases and J dropped 4; count of bases not matched to a gene: 6. CDR3 loop: CASSQRPTSGADTQYF. DNA for the CDR3: TGCGCCAGCAGCCAACGCCCCACTAGCGGGGCAGATACGCAGTATTTT.

The rearrangement links TRBV7-3 to TRBJ2-1, with D hard to call. The CDR3 covers 13 residues. Germline CDR1 reads SGHTA; CDR2 reads FQGTGA. Trimming shortened V by 5 bases and J by 5 bases, and 10 bases separated the two germline ends. CDR3 in amino acids: CASSPSRDNEQFF. In nucleotides, the CDR3 is TGTGCCAGCAGCCCCTCGAGAGACAATGAGCAGTTCTTC.

V and J are TRBV10-3 and TRBJ2-1, with 8 bases that match TRBD2. This CDR3 has 16 residues. With 10 bases clipped from V and 9 bases from J, the junction kept 20 bases outside the gene matches. Germline V lookup: CDR1 ENHRY, CDR2 SYGVKD. CDR3 in DNA: TGTGCCACTAGATTTCCGGGACTAGTTATGGCGATTGAGCAGTTCTTC. It encodes CATRFPGLVMAIEQFF.

This clone was counted a single time. This chain links TRBV7-8 with TRBJ1-5; D not resolved. Germline CDR1 SGHVS, CDR2 FQNEAQ. The CDR3 loop spans 14 amino acids. V dropped 5 bases and J dropped 3 bases, with 11 bases sitting between them. CDR3: CASSGTSFNQPQHF. For the CDR3, the DNA is TGTGCCAGCAGCGGTACTAGTTTCAATCAGCCCCAGCATTTT.

The rearrangement uses TRBV7-6 and TRBJ2-7; 8 bases agree with TRBD2. CDR1 is SGHVS, CDR2 FNYEAQ, per germline. The CDR3 sequence is 15 residues long. J gave up 2 bases and V 4 bases, and 7 bases lay outside the gene matches. CDR3 in amino acids: CASSSPREGAYEQYF. The CDR3 bases are TGTGCCAGCAGCTCCCCCCGGGAGGGAGCCTACGAGCAGTACTTC.

This clone was observed a single time. This sequence joins TRBV18 and TRBJ2-1, with TRBD1 as a possible D gene (7 bases). The germline gives CDR1 KGHSH, CDR2 LQKENI. V was cut by 3 bases and J by 9 bases, with 9 bases left in between. The CDR3 is 12 amino acids. The CDR3: CASSPQGGEQFF. Here the CDR3 DNA reads TGTGCCAGCTCACCCCAGGGGGGTGAGCAGTTCTTC.

The chain's CDR3 is CASTPGTSGGNEQFF. For the CDR3, the DNA is TGTGCCAGCACCCCCGGGACTAGCGGGGGTAATGAGCAGTTCTTC. The chain uses TRBV27 and TRBJ2-1; TRBD2 matches at 14 bases. From germline, CDR1 is MNHEY and CDR2 SMNVEV (reference sequence). The junction had 6 bases not matched to a gene; V was cut back by 7 bases and J by 7 bases. The CDR3 runs 15 residues.

The chain uses TRBV6-1 and TRBJ1-1, with D unclear. The CDR3 contains 12 residues. Germline-derived CDR1 and CDR2 are MNHNS and SASEGT. V was trimmed by 6 bases and J by 3 bases, leaving 8 bases between them. This chain's CDR3 is CASRLQDTEAFF. The CDR3 bases are TGTGCCAGCAGACTCCAGGACACTGAAGCTTTCTTT.